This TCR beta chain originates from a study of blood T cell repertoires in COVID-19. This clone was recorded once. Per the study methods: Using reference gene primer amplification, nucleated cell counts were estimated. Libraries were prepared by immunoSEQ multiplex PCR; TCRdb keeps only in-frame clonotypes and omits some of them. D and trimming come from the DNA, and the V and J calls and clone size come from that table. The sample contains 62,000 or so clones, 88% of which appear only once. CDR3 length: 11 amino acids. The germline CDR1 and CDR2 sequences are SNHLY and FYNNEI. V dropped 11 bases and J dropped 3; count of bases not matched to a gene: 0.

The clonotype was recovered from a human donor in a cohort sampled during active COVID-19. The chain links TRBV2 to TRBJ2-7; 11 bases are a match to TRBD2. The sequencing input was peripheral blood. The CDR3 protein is CAGTSGYEQYF. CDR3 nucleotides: TGTGCCGGGACTAGCGGCTACGAGCAGTACTTC.